The rows below give T cell receptor beta chains drawn from one sample of a study of shared clonotypes between healthy human individuals. Using immunoSEQ multiplex PCR, the repertoire was profiled, and TCRdb retains in-frame clones only, with some absent. The data contain a few hundred thousand clones, around 77% of them seen just once; the ten biggest clones take up 12%. Sequenced material: PBMCs. The origin of the receptors is a woman in her 40s in good health. Some clones in this sample may be carry-over from other donors' samples. The CDR3 runs from the conserved cysteine through the conserved F or W. D genes are given only for firm matches. Expanded clones are given a class, and other clones once, few, many or no size at all.

>TRBD2|NA|TRBV5-1|TRBJ2-7
CASSLITSGNSEQYF
TGCGCCAGCAGCTTGATAACTAGCGGGAATAGCGAGCAGTACTTC
>TRBD1|NA|TRBV5-1|TRBJ1-1
CASTPTGEGMNTEAFF
TGCGCCAGCACCCCGACAGGGGAAGGCATGAACACTGAAGCTTTCTTT
>TRBD2|once|TRBV7-3|TRBJ2-2
CASRSGLAGGTGELFF
TGTGCCAGCAGATCGGGACTAGCGGGAGGGACCGGGGAGCTGTTTTTT
>NA|NA|TRBV9|TRBJ1-3
CASSVLSQGTSGNTIYF
TGTGCCAGCAGCGTACTCAGTCAGGGAACTTCTGGAAACACCATATATTTT
>NA|NA|TRBV28|TRBJ2-5
CASSFGLGTQYF
TGTGCCAGCAGTTTTGGCTTGGGGACCCAGTACTTC
>TRBD2|NA|TRBV5-1|TRBJ2-7
CASSRGLAGAQEQYF
TGCGCCAGCAGCAGGGGACTAGCGGGAGCCCAAGAGCAGTACTTC
>NA|NA|TRBV2|TRBJ2-7
CASSDSGRHNEQYF
TGTGCCAGCAGCGATTCCGGGAGACACAACGAGCAGTACTTC
>NA|NA|TRBV10-2|TRBJ2-5
CASREGLSGVETQYF
TGCGCCAGCAGGGAGGGCCTATCGGGAGTAGAGACCCAGTACTTC
>NA|NA|TRBV27|TRBJ2-7
CASSSGHSYEQYF
TGTGCCAGCAGCTCAGGACACTCCTACGAGCAGTACTTC
>NA|once|TRBV7-2|TRBJ2-4
CASAFVGKNIQYF
TGTGCCAGCGCGTTTGTGGGCAAAAACATTCAGTACTTC
>TRBD2|NA|TRBV11-3|TRBJ2-1
CASSLGRLAGGDEQFF
TGTGCCAGCAGCTTAGGACGACTAGCGGGAGGTGATGAGCAGTTCTTC
>NA|NA|TRBV6-4|TRBJ2-7
CASSPDTSGEQYF
TGTGCCAGCAGTCCGGACACCTCGGGCGAGCAGTACTTC
>TRBD2|NA|TRBV9|TRBJ2-5
CASSAGTSGEGTQYF
TGTGCCAGCAGCGCTGGGACTAGCGGCGAGGGGACCCAGTACTTC
>TRBD2|few|TRBV19|TRBJ2-1
CASSTLGLAAYNEQFF
TGTGCCAGTAGTACACTGGGACTAGCGGCCTACAATGAGCAGTTCTTC
>TRBD2|few|TRBV27|TRBJ2-1
CASSLQAGAIEQFF
TGTGCCAGCAGCCTACAAGCGGGAGCCATAGAGCAGTTCTTC
>TRBD1|NA|TRBV30|TRBJ2-6
CAWEDRAGANVLTF
TGTGCCTGGGAAGACAGGGCTGGGGCCAACGTCCTGACTTTC
>NA|NA|TRBV11-2|TRBJ2-5
CASSLEQAAGTQYF
TGTGCCAGCAGCTTAGAGCAGGCTGCGGGGACCCAGTACTTC
>NA|NA|TRBV9|TRBJ2-1
CASSPPGLASYNEQFF
TGTGCCAGCAGCCCTCCCGGGCTAGCCTCCTACAATGAGCAGTTCTTC
>NA|NA|TRBV28|TRBJ2-2
CASSSIRTQYNTGELFF
TGTGCCAGCAGTTCAATCAGGACCCAGTACAACACCGGGGAGCTGTTTTTT
>NA|NA|TRBV30|TRBJ2-1
CAWSAIRGSEQFF
TGTGCCTGGAGCGCAATCAGGGGTAGTGAGCAGTTCTTC
>TRBD2|few|TRBV7-6|TRBJ2-1
CASSPGTSGSRGEQFF
TGTGCCAGCAGCCCAGGGACTAGCGGGAGTAGGGGTGAGCAGTTCTTC
>NA|NA|TRBV19|TRBJ1-3
CASSAGTFSGNTIYF
TGTGCCAGTAGTGCCGGAACCTTCTCTGGAAACACCATATATTTT
>TRBD1|NA|TRBV5-1|TRBJ2-3
CASAEQGADTQYF
TGCGCCAGCGCCGAGCAGGGGGCAGATACGCAGTATTTT
>NA|NA|TRBV7-9|TRBJ2-7
CASSGNEQYF
TGTGCCAGCAGCGGTAACGAGCAGTACTTC
>NA|NA|TRBV5-5|TRBJ1-1
CASSLAYAGTEAFF
TGTGCCAGCAGCTTGGCCTACGCCGGGACTGAAGCTTTCTTT
>NA|NA|TRBV5-1|TRBJ2-7
CASSFGRGNPYEQYF
TGCGCCAGCAGCTTCGGTCGGGGGAACCCCTACGAGCAGTACTTC
>NA|NA|TRBV9|TRBJ1-5
CASSVAQGLGASNQPQHF
TGTGCCAGCAGCGTAGCTCAGGGCCTTGGAGCTAGCAATCAGCCCCAGCATTTT
>NA|NA|TRBV27|TRBJ2-7
CASSFQGGEQYF
TGTGCCAGCAGCTTTCAGGGGGGAGAGCAGTACTTC
>NA|NA|TRBV7-2|TRBJ2-2
CASSRLQRSNTGELFF
TGTGCCAGCAGCCGCCTCCAGCGGTCGAACACCGGGGAGCTGTTTTTT
>NA|medium-sized|TRBV4-2|TRBJ2-2
CASSQDHGSTGELFF
TGTGCCAGCAGCCAAGATCACGGGAGTACCGGGGAGCTGTTTTTT
>NA|NA|TRBV2|TRBJ2-4
CASSVEGIQYF
TGTGCCAGCAGTGTCGAGGGCATTCAGTACTTC
>NA|NA|TRBV5-1|TRBJ2-2
CASSLDVRPGELFF
TGCGCCAGCAGCTTGGACGTCCGGCCCGGGGAGCTGTTTTTT
>NA|NA|TRBV12-5|TRBJ2-1
CASGSPGDNEQFF
TGTGCTAGTGGTTCCCCAGGGGACAATGAGCAGTTCTTC
>TRBD2|once|TRBV29-1|TRBJ2-1
CSVGGGRNSVQFF
TGCAGCGTGGGTGGCGGGAGGAATTCCGTGCAGTTCTTC
>NA|NA|TRBV7-8|TRBJ2-2
CASSPPGDLVGGELFF
TGTGCCAGCAGCCCCCCCGGCGATCTGGTTGGCGGGGAGCTGTTTTTT
>NA|NA|TRBV4-2|TRBJ2-4
CASSQVGAENIQYF
TGTGCCAGCAGCCAAGTAGGGGCAGAAAACATTCAGTACTTC
>NA|NA|TRBV6-5|TRBJ2-7
CASSSPGSIRYEQYF
TGTGCCAGCAGTTCCCCGGGCTCTATAAGGTACGAGCAGTACTTC
>NA|few|TRBV16|TRBJ1-2
CASSQLDYGYTF
TGTGCCAGCAGCCAATTGGACTATGGCTACACCTTC
>NA|NA|TRBV29-1|TRBJ2-1
CSGGAVYNEQFF
TGCAGCGGGGGGGCCGTCTACAATGAGCAGTTCTTC
>NA|NA|TRBV9|TRBJ2-5
CASSVSGEPEETQYF
TGTGCCAGCAGCGTATCGGGAGAGCCCGAAGAGACCCAGTACTTC
>NA|NA|TRBV19|TRBJ2-3
CASSMATADTQYF
TGTGCCAGTAGTATGGCGACAGCAGATACGCAGTATTTT
>NA|NA|TRBV6-1|TRBJ1-1
CASSEPGRRNFESFF
TGTGCCAGCAGTGAGCCCGGCCGGAGGAACTTTGAATCTTTCTTT
>NA|few|TRBV5-3|TRBJ2-1
CARSLGRVQFF
TGTGCCAGAAGCTTGGGTCGGGTACAGTTCTTC